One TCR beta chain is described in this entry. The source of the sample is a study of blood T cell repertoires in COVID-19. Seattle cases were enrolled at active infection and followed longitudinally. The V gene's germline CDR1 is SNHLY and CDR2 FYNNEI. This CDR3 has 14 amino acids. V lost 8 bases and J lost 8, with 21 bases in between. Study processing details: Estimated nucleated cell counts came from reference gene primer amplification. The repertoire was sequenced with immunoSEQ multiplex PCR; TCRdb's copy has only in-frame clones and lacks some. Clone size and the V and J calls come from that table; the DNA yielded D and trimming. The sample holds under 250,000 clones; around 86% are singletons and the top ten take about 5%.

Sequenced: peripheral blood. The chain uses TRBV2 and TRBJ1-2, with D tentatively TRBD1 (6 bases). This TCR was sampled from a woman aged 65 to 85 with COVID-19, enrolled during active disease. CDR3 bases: TGTGCCAGCTCAAGACTACAGGGAATCGGAGGCTACACCTTC. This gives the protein CASSRLQGIGGYTF.